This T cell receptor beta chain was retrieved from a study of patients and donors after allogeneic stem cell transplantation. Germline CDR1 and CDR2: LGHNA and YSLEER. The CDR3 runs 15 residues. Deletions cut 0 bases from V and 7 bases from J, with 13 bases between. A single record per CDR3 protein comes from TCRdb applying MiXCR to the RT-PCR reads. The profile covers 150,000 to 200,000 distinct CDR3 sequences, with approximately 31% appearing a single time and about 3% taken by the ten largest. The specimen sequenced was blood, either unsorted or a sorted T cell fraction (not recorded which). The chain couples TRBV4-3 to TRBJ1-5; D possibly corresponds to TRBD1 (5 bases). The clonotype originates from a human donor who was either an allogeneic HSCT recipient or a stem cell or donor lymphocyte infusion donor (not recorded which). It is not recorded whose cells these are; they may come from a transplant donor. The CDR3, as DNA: TGCGCCAGCAGCCAAGATCGGATAGGGGTGCAGCCCCAGCATTTT. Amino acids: CASSQDRIGVQPQHF.